Below, 12 T cell receptor beta chains from the same sample are listed, as sequenced in a study of blood T cell repertoires in COVID-19. Profiling relied on immunoSEQ multiplex PCR, and the TCRdb table lists in-frame clones only, not all of them. This table has around 67,000 clones, more than 70% appearing once. The specimen sequenced was peripheral blood. The receptors were gathered from a man in his forties or fifties with active COVID-19.

The rearrangement uses TRBV5-4 and TRBJ1-2; the D is unclear. V lost 5 bases and J lost 5, with 13 bases in between. CDR3 length equals 13 residues. CDR1 is SGHNT, CDR2 YYREEE, per germline (reference sequence). The chain's CDR3 is CASRTPGYYGYTF. CDR3 nucleotides: TGTGCCAGCAGAACACCGGGTTATTATGGCTACACCTTC.

V gene TRBV9 combines with J gene TRBJ2-5; 11 bases are a match to TRBD2. The junction had 7 bases not matched to a gene; V was cut back by 1 base and J by 5 bases. The CDR3 loop spans 16 amino acids. The germline V gene encodes CDR1 SGDLS and CDR2 YYNGEE. The CDR3 reads CASSVLAGGARETQYF. The DNA for the CDR3 is TGTGCCAGCAGCGTATTAGCGGGGGGGGCGAGGGAGACCCAGTACTTC.

This clone has just a few counts. In DNA form, the CDR3 reads TGCGCCAGCAGCCTAGGACTAGCGGGGAACACCGGGGAGCTGTTTTTT. As protein: CASSLGLAGNTGELFF. This chain joins TRBV10-1 and TRBJ2-2, with 11 bases that match TRBD2. CDR1 is WNHNN, CDR2 SYGVQD, per germline (reference sequence). The CDR3 runs 16 residues. J was trimmed by 1 base and V by 6 bases; bases with no gene match: 4.

The chain is built from TRBV7-8 and TRBJ2-3; TRBD2 matches 8 bases. In germline, CDR1 is SGHVS, CDR2 FQNEAQ. The CDR3 loop spans 18 amino acids. The V gene end was trimmed by 2 bases and the J gene end by 4 bases; junction bases not matched to a gene: 14. The CDR3 region has the DNA TGTGCCAGCAGCTTACAGAGCGGGAGAGGAGTGAAGGCAGATACGCAGTATTTT. Its translation: CASSLQSGRGVKADTQYF.

This clone was counted a few times. The genes are TRBV7-9 and TRBJ2-1, with 8 bases matching TRBD1. The CDR3 totals 15 residues. Trimming cost V 3 bases and J 10 bases; bases outside gene matches: 11. CDR1 and CDR2 (germline): SEHNR, FQNEAQ (reference sequence). The CDR3 DNA follows: TGTGCCAGCAGCTTGGACCTTGACAGGGGATGGGAGCAGTTCTTC. Amino acid sequence: CASSLDLDRGWEQFF. Combining the CDR3 with reference TRBV7-9 and TRBJ2-1 gives the whole variable domain DTGVSQNPRHKITKRGQNVTFRCDPISEHNRLYWYRQTLGQGPEFLTYFQNEAQLEKSRLLSDRFSAERPKGSFSTLEIQRTEQGDSAMYLCASSLDLDRGWEQFFGPGTRLTVL.

The CDR3, as DNA: TGTGCCAGTACGGGGGGGCTTGAGCAGTTCTTC. This gives the protein CASTGGLEQFF. The chain links TRBV19 to TRBJ2-1; 8 bases map to TRBD2. This CDR3 spans 11 amino acids. Losses at the gene ends were 7 bases for V and 9 bases for J; bases not matched to a gene: 2. The germline CDR1 and CDR2 sequences are LNHDA and SQIVND (reference sequence). Using reference TRBV19 and TRBJ2-1 for the parts outside the CDR3, the full variable domain is DGGITQSPKYLFRKEGQNVTLSCEQNLNHDAMYWYRQDPGQGLRLIYYSQIVNDFQKGDIAEGYSVSREKKESFPLTVTSAQKNPTAFYLCASTGGLEQFFGPGTRLTVL.

The chain employs TRBV2 and TRBJ2-3; 14 bases line up with TRBD2. The CDR3 contains 18 residues. V was pared by 6 bases and J by 2 bases, with 10 bases of the junction left unmatched. Looked up from germline, CDR1 is SNHLY and CDR2 is FYNNEI. The CDR3 nucleotides read TGTGCCAGCAGCGGACTAGCGGGGGGCCCCATTAACACAGATACGCAGTATTTT. This gives the protein CASSGLAGGPINTDTQYF.

This clone was recorded only once. V and J are TRBV18 and TRBJ1-1; D might be TRBD1 (6 bases). CDR1 and CDR2 from the germline V gene are KGHSH and LQKENI. The germline V and J ends were trimmed by 6 bases and 3 bases, with 14 bases remaining between them. This CDR3 region has 14 residues. CDR3 nucleotide sequence: TGTGCCAGCTCCCCGGACAGAACCTACACTGAAGCTTTCTTT. Protein sequence: CASSPDRTYTEAFF.

DNA for the CDR3: TGTGCCAGCAGCTTAACTGCCGGGACAGAAGAGTTTTTT. Its protein is CASSLTAGTEEFF. The chain couples TRBV7-9 to TRBJ1-4; TRBD1 aligns across 7 bases. The junction had 10 bases not matched to a gene; V was cut back by 2 bases and J by 16 bases. CDR3 length: 13 residues. CDR1 and CDR2 (germline): SEHNR, FQNEAQ (reference sequence).

The chain couples TRBV5-8 to TRBJ2-3; 9 bases are a match to TRBD2. The V gene's germline CDR1 is SGHTS and CDR2 YDEGEE. This CDR3 region has 14 residues. V lost 0 bases to trimming and J lost 6 bases; unmatched junction nucleotides: 2. The DNA of the CDR3 is TGTGCCAGCAGCTTGGGCCTAGCGGGGGATACGCAGTATTTT. This encodes CASSLGLAGDTQYF.

J is TRBJ1-6 and V is TRBV5-4, with 11 bases identical to TRBD1. This CDR3 is built from 15 residues. The J segment lost 10 bases and the V segment lost 1 base, leaving 4 bases of the junction unmatched. Germline V gene sequence: CDR1 SGHNT, CDR2 YYREEE (reference sequence). CDR3 DNA: TGTGCCAGCAGCTTGTTCGGGACAGGGGGATCACCCCTCCACTTT. This codes for CASSLFGTGGSPLHF.

This rearrangement joins TRBV27 to TRBJ2-6; maybe TRBD1 (5 bases). Germline-derived CDR1 and CDR2 are MNHEY and SMNVEV (reference sequence). The V end lost 5 bases, the J end lost 0 bases, and 8 bases lay between the germline ends. The CDR3 loop spans 15 amino acids. The chain's CDR3 is CASSHRSSGANVLTF. The DNA for the CDR3 is TGTGCCAGCAGTCACAGGTCCTCTGGGGCCAACGTCCTGACTTTC.